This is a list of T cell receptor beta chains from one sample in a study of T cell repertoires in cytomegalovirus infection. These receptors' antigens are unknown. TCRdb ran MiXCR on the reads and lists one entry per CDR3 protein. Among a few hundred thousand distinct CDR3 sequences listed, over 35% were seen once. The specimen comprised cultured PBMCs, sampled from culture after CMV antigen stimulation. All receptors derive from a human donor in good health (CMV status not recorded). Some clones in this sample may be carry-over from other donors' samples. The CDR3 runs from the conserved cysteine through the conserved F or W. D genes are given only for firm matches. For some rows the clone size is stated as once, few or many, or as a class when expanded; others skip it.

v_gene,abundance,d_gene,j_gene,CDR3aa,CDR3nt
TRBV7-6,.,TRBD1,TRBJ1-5,CASSFARGGQAPRPSPENQPQHF,TGTGCCAGCAGCTTTGCGCGGGGTGGACAGGCTCCGCGCCCAAGCCCCGAAAATCAGCCCCAGCATTTT
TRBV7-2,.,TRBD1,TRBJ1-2,CASSLGGTANYGYTF,TGTGCCAGCAGCTTAGGGGGGACAGCTAACTATGGCTACACCTTC
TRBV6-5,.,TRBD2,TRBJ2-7,CASSYSGAGEEQYF,TGTGCCAGCAGTTACTCAGGGGCGGGGGAAGAGCAGTACTTC
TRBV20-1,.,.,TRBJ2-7,CSARRRAREQYF,TGCAGTGCTAGGAGACGGGCAAGGGAGCAGTACTTC
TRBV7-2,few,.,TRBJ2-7,CASSLRDGGYEQYF,TGTGCCAGCAGCCTCCGGGACGGAGGATACGAGCAGTACTTC
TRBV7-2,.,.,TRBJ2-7,CASSLGLQQYF,TGTGCCAGCAGCTTAGGGCTACAGCAGTACTTC
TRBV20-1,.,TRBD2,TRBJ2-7,CSARATLAGTYEQYF,TGCAGTGCTAGAGCTACTTTAGCGGGGACCTACGAGCAGTACTTC
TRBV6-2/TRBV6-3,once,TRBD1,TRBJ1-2,CASRRDRFVDGYTF,TGTGCCAGCAGACGGGACAGATTCGTAGATGGCTACACCTTC
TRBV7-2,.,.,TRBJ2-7,CASSSTGALAQYF,TGTGCCAGCAGCTCCACTGGGGCCTTGGCGCAGTACTTC
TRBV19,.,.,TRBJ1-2,CASSIGQRGYGYTF,TGTGCCAGTAGTATAGGACAGCGGGGCTATGGCTACACCTTC
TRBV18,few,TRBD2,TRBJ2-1,CASSPGLAGVYNEQFF,TGTGCCAGCAGCCCTGGACTAGCGGGGGTATACAATGAGCAGTTCTTC
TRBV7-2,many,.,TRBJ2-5,CASSRGLRPGLETQYF,TGTGCCAGCAGTCGGGGGTTAAGACCGGGACTGGAGACCCAGTACTTC
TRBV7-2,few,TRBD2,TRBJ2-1,CASSYLGLAGKEQFF,TGTGCCAGCAGCTACCTGGGACTAGCGGGAAAAGAGCAGTTCTTC
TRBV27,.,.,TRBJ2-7,CASKGMIKWGEQYF,TGTGCCAGCAAGGGAATGATCAAATGGGGCGAGCAGTACTTC
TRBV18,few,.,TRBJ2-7,CASSPPTRVDEQYF,TGTGCCAGCTCACCACCGACGCGGGTCGACGAGCAGTACTTC
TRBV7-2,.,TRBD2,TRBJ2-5,CASSPGLAGGPRETQYF,TGTGCCAGCAGCCCAGGACTAGCGGGAGGGCCTCGAGAGACCCAGTACTTC
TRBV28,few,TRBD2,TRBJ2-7,CASSPPIGLAYEQYF,TGTGCCAGCAGTCCCCCAATCGGACTAGCCTACGAGCAGTACTTC
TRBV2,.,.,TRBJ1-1,CARGGWGGGTEAFF,TGTGCCAGGGGGGGATGGGGGGGAGGGACTGAAGCTTTCTTT
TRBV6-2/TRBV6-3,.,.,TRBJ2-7,CASSLRGFHEQYF,TGTGCCAGCAGCCTCAGGGGATTCCACGAGCAGTACTTC
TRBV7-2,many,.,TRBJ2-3,CASSQMDSTDTQYF,TGTGCCAGCAGCCAAATGGACTCCACAGATACGCAGTATTTT
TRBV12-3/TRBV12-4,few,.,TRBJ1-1,CASSPPKGGAFF,TGTGCCAGCAGTCCCCCCAAAGGCGGGGCTTTCTTT
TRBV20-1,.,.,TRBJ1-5,CSASFLAVDSNQPQHF,TGCAGTGCTAGTTTTCTGGCAGTCGATAGCAATCAGCCCCAGCATTTT
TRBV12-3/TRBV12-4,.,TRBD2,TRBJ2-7,CASSSQSGGNHEQYF,TGTGCCAGCAGTTCTCAATCGGGAGGGAACCACGAGCAGTACTTC
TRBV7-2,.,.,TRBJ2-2,CASSLEGSYTGELFF,TGTGCCAGCAGCTTAGAGGGCAGTTACACCGGGGAGCTGTTTTTT
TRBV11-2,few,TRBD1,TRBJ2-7,CASSLTHRGPTVNEQYF,TGTGCCAGCAGCTTGACCCACAGGGGGCCCACGGTGAACGAGCAGTACTTC
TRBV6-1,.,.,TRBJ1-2,CASSEGGAVSGYTF,TGTGCCAGCAGTGAAGGGGGCGCGGTGAGCGGCTACACCTTC
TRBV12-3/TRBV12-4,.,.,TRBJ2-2,CASSLSGVGTGELFF,TGTGCCAGCAGTTTGTCCGGGGTAGGGACCGGGGAGCTGTTTTTT
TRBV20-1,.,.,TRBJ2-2,CSARGTRNRDGELFF,TGCAGTGCTAGGGGCACACGCAACCGAGACGGGGAGCTGTTTTTT
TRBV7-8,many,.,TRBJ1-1,CASSHPRTQERRAGGRAFF,TGTGCCAGCAGCCATCCACGAACACAGGAAAGGAGAGCTGGGGGGAGAGCTTTCTTT
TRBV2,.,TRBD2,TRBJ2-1,CASKFERERGNEQFF,TGTGCCAGCAAGTTTGAGCGGGAGCGCGGGAATGAGCAGTTCTTC
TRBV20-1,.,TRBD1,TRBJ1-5,CSARSGTGPQPQHF,TGCAGTGCTAGATCCGGGACAGGGCCTCAGCCCCAGCATTTT
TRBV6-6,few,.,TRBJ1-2,CASVSGVNYGYTF,TGTGCCAGCGTTTCAGGCGTTAACTATGGCTACACCTTC
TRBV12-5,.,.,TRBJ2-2,CASGLVRAQAGELFF,TGTGCTAGTGGTTTGGTACGCGCGCAGGCCGGGGAGCTGTTTTTT
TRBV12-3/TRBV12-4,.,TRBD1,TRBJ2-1,CASRKSGTGGLNEQFF,TGTGCCAGCAGAAAGTCAGGGACAGGGGGCCTAAATGAGCAGTTCTTC
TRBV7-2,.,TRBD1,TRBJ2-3,CASSLRGLPFTDTQYF,TGTGCCAGCAGCCTCAGGGGGCTGCCCTTCACAGATACGCAGTATTTT
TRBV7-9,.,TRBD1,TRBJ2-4,CASSRPGTGPKNIQYF,TGTGCCAGCAGCCGTCCCGGGACAGGGCCTAAAAACATTCAGTACTTC
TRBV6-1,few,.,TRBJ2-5,CASSPGVPTQYF,TGTGCCAGCAGTCCAGGGGTGCCGACCCAGTACTTC
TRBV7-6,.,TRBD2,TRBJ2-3,CASSPHPTSGPTDTQYF,TGTGCCAGCAGCCCCCACCCAACTAGCGGACCCACAGATACGCAGTATTTT
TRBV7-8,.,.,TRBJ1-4,CASSPMAPTNEKLFF,TGTGCCAGCAGCCCCATGGCGCCAACTAATGAAAAACTGTTTTTT
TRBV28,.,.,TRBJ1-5,CASQTVSNQPQHF,TGTGCCAGCCAGACAGTTAGCAATCAGCCCCAGCATTTT
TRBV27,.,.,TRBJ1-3,CASTGGTEGNTIYF,TGTGCCAGCACCGGGGGGACCGAGGGAAACACCATATATTTT
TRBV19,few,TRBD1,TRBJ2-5,CASGDRDQETQYF,TGTGCCAGCGGGGACAGGGACCAAGAGACCCAGTACTTC
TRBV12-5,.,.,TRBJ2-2,CASRAGGTGELFF,TGTGCTAGTCGGGCAGGGGGGACCGGGGAGCTGTTTTTT
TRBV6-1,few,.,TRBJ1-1,CASRMGAGEAFF,TGTGCCAGCAGGATGGGGGCAGGAGAAGCTTTCTTT
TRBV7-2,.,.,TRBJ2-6,CASSLVGVTGANVLTF,TGTGCCAGCAGCTTAGTTGGGGTCACCGGGGCCAACGTCCTGACTTTC
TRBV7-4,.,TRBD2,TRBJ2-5,CASSDRLAGGETQYF,TGTGCCAGCAGCGACCGACTAGCTGGAGGAGAGACCCAGTACTTC
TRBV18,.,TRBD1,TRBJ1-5,CASSPQQGAGQPQHF,TGTGCCAGCTCACCACAACAGGGGGCGGGTCAGCCCCAGCATTTT
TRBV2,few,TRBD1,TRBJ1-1,CASRADRGPAAFF,TGTGCCAGCAGGGCCGACAGGGGCCCGGCAGCTTTCTTT
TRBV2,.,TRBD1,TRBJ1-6,CASDRGHSPLHF,TGTGCCAGCGACAGGGGGCATTCACCCCTCCACTTT
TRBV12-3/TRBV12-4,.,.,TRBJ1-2,CASSLTGGGGYTF,TGTGCCAGCAGTTTAACAGGCGGGGGCGGCTACACCTTC
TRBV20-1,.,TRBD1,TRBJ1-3,CSAHTGDTGNTIYF,TGCAGTGCGCATACAGGGGATACAGGAAACACCATATATTTT